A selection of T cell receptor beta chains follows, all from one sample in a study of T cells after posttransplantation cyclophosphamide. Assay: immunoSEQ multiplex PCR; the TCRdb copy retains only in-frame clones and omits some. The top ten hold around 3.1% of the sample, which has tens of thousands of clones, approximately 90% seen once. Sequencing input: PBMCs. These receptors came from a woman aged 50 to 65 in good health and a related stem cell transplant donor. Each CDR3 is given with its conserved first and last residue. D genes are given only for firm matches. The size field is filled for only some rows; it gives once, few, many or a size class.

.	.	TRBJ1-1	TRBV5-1	TGCGCCAGCAGCTTGACAGGGCCCATGAACACTGAAGCTTTCTTT	CASSLTGPMNTEAFF
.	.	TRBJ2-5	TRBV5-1	TGCGCCAGCAGCTTGGAGGGAGTCCGAGGGGAGACCCAGTACTTC	CASSLEGVRGETQYF
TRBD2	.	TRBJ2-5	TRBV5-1	TGCGCCAGCAGTGCCACTAGCGGCTTTTCAGAAGCCCAGTACTTC	CASSATSGFSEAQYF
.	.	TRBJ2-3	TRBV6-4	TGTGCCAGCAGCTATACCGATGGCACAGATACGCAGTATTTT	CASSYTDGTDTQYF
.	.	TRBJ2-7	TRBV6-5	TGTGCCAGCACCCGGGACACCGGCTCCTACGAGCAGTACTTC	CASTRDTGSYEQYF
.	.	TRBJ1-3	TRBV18	TGTGCCAGCTCACCACCGCTACAGTTCTCCGGAAACACCATATATTTT	CASSPPLQFSGNTIYF
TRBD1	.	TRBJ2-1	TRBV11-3	TGTGCCAGCAGCTTCCGGACAGGGGCGAATGAGCAGTTCTTC	CASSFRTGANEQFF
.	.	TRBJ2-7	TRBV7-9	TGTGCCAGCAGCCCCCGGACTCCCCTGCCCTACGAGCAGTACTTC	CASSPRTPLPYEQYF
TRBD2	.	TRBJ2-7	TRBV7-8	TGTGCCAGCAGCTTAGGACTTGCGACTAGCGGGGGCAACTACGAGCAGTACTTC	CASSLGLATSGGNYEQYF
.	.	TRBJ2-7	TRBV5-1	TGCGCCAGCAGCCAAACTCTCTCCTACGAGCAGTACTTC	CASSQTLSYEQYF
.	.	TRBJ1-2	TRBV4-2	TGTGCCAGCAGCCACCACGGGGGGGCTCTCTATGGCTACACCTTC	CASSHHGGALYGYTF
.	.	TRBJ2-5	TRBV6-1	.	CASITSVAHYEQYF
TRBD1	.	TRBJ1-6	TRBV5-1	TGCGCCAGCAGCCACAGCCCACAGGGGAATAATTCACCCCTCCACTTT	CASSHSPQGNNSPLHF
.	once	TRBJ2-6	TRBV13	TGTGCCAGCGGGCTCGGGGCCAACGTCCTGACTTTC	CASGLGANVLTF
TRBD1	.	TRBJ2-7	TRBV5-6	TGTGCCAGCAGCTTGGAAGGACAGGGGTCCTACGAGCAGTACTTC	CASSLEGQGSYEQYF
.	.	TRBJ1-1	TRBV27	TGTGCCAGCAGTCTAGCCGGGACAAATAACGCTGAAGCTTTCTTT	CASSLAGTNNAEAFF
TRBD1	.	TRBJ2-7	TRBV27	TGTGCCAGCAGTTTATCGACAGGGAACGAGCAGTACTTC	CASSLSTGNEQYF
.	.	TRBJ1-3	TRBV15	TGTGCCACCAGCAGAGTGGGAGACTCTGGAAACACCATATATTTT	CATSRVGDSGNTIYF
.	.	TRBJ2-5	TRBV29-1	TGCAGCGTTGTGGCAGGGGAAGAGACCCAGTACTTC	CSVVAGEETQYF
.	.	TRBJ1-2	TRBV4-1	TGCGCCAGCAGCCAAGATAATTCGAGGGATCGGCTTGGCTACACCTTC	CASSQDNSRDRLGYTF
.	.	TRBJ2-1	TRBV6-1	TGTGCCAGCAGGAACGGGAGAGGCTCCTACAATGAGCAGTTCTTC	CASRNGRGSYNEQFF
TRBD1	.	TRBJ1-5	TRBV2	TGTGCCAGCAGTAGACAGGGGGGAGTTCAGCCCCAGCATTTT	CASSRQGGVQPQHF
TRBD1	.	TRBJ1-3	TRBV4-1	TGCGCCAGCAGCCGCCCGACAGGGCCACGCTCTGGAAACACCATATATTTT	CASSRPTGPRSGNTIYF
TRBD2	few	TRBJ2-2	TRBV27	TGTGCCAGCAGTGGGACTAGCGGGAGAACCGGGGAGCTGTTTTTT	CASSGTSGRTGELFF
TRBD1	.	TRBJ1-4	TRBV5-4	TGTGCCAGCAGACATATGGACAGGGACAATGAAAAACTGTTTTTT	CASRHMDRDNEKLFF
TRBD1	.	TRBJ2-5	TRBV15	TGTGCCACCAGCGCAGGGGGTTCGGAGACCCAGTACTTC	CATSAGGSETQYF
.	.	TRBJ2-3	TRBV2	TGTGCCAGCAGTGAGGGAGACCTCAGCACAGATACGCAGTATTTT	CASSEGDLSTDTQYF
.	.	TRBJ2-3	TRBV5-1	TGCGCCACGCGGGGCACCACAGATACGCAGTATTTT	CATRGTTDTQYF
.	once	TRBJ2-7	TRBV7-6	TGTGCCACCCAAGAATCAGAGACTTCCTACGAGCAGTACTTC	CATQESETSYEQYF
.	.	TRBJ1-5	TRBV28	TGTGCCAGCAGCGAAGGAGGGGTTCAGCCCCAGCATTTT	CASSEGGVQPQHF
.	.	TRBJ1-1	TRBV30	TGTGCCTGGAGTTGGGGCGGGGACACTGAAGCTTTCTTT	CAWSWGGDTEAFF
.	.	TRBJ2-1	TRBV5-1	TGCGCCAGCAGCCTCCTCGTCGAGAGCTCCTACAATGAGCAGTTCTTC	CASSLLVESSYNEQFF
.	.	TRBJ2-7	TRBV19	TGTGCCAGTAGTCCGAGGACAGTCCTGGAGCAGTACTTC	CASSPRTVLEQYF
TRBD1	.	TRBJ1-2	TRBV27	TGTGCCAGCAGTTTCGGGGGACAGACGAAATATGGCTACACCTTC	CASSFGGQTKYGYTF
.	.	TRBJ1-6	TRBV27	TGTGCCAGCAGTTTAAATTCGGGACACTATAATTCACCCCTCCACTTT	CASSLNSGHYNSPLHF
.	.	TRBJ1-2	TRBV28	TGTGCCACCCGGCAACCTAGTCTCCAAATTTTTAACTATGGCTACACCTTC	CATRQPSLQIFNYGYTF
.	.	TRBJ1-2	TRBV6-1	TGTGCCAGCAGTGAATTGCCAGGGCCTACGGGCTACACCTTC	CASSELPGPTGYTF
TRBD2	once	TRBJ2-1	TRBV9	TGTGCCAGCAGCGACCGGACTAGCGGGGGGGTTATTGAGGAGCAGTTCTTC	CASSDRTSGGVIEEQFF
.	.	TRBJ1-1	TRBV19	TGTGCCACTAGAGGACAGCGTTTCTGGACTGAAGCTTTCTTT	CATRGQRFWTEAFF
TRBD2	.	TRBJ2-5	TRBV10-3	TGTGCCATCAGTGAGTCGGGGCCGGGACTAGCGGGGCAAGAGACCCAGTACTTC	CAISESGPGLAGQETQYF
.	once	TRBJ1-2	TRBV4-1	TGCGCCAGCAGCCCGTCACCGGGGTATGGCTACACCTTC	CASSPSPGYGYTF
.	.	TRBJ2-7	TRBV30	TGTGCCTGGAGCGGACCTTGGGGCTCGAGAAGTTCCTACGAGCAGTACTTC	CAWSGPWGSRSSYEQYF
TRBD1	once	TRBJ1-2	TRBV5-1	TGCGCCAGCAGCTTGTTCCCGGGACAGGGATTCTATGGCTACACCTTC	CASSLFPGQGFYGYTF